The 11 T cell receptor beta chains presented below share a single source sample, sequenced in a study of human T cells and chemical hapten exposure. TCRdb reanalysed the RACE reads using MiXCR and keeps one entry per CDR3 protein. The sample records more than 85,000 distinct CDR3 sequences, 34% being singletons. Documented time point: patch test 3, about 24 weeks after DPC sensitization. The treatment here: therapeutic diphenylcyclopropenone sensitization with weekly scalp DPC. The input for sequencing was whole blood, taken in connection with sensitization to the hapten diphenylcyclopropenone (DPC). Receptors were obtained from a middle-aged man with alopecia areata. Some clones in this sample may be carry-over from other donors' samples.

This clonotype was counted a few times. The chain has TRBV6-2 or TRBV6-3 and TRBJ2-1, with D possibly TRBD1 on 6 matching bases. The CDR3 contains 13 residues. Germline CDR1 reads MNHEY; CDR2 reads SVGEGT. Trimming took off 8 bases at V and 10 bases at J, with 18 bases between the two ends. This CDR3 reads CASGGTSWGEQFF. The CDR3 DNA reads TGTGCCAGCGGTGGGACATCCTGGGGGGAGCAGTTCTTC.

The rearrangement links TRBV3-1 to TRBJ1-3; D possibly corresponds to TRBD1 (5 bases). The V end was cut by 4 bases, the J end by 0 bases, with 16 bases between. CDR1 is LGHDT and CDR2 is YNNKEL in the germline V gene (reference sequence). This CDR3 comprises 17 residues. The CDR3 nucleotides are TGTGCCAGCAGCCCCCACCGGGGGAGATCCTCTGGAAACACCATATATTTT. Protein sequence: CASSPHRGRSSGNTIYF. Full variable domain (rest looked up from reference TRBV3-1 and TRBJ1-3): DTAVSQTPKYLVTQMGNDKSIKCEQNLGHDTMYWYKQDSKKFLKIMFSYNNKELIINETVPNRFSPKSPDKAHLNLHINSLELGDSAVYFCASSPHRGRSSGNTIYFGEGSWLTVV.

This clonotype was detected many times. The J gene is TRBJ2-4, the V gene TRBV7-9; 9 positions agree with TRBD1. This CDR3 is 13 amino acids long. Germline V gene data show CDR1 as SEHNR and CDR2 as FQNEAQ (reference sequence). The V gene end was trimmed by 6 bases and the J gene end by 8 bases; junction bases not matched to a gene: 5. The CDR3 is CASSGQGRDIQYF. The DNA of the CDR3 is TGTGCCAGCAGTGGACAGGGGAGAGACATTCAGTACTTC.

This clonotype was found many times. The chain uses TRBV7-9 and TRBJ1-1, with 8 bases aligning to TRBD1. In germline, CDR1 is SEHNR, CDR2 FQNEAQ (reference sequence). The junction had 10 bases not matched to a gene; V was cut back by 5 bases and J by 5 bases. This CDR3 region has 15 residues. The CDR3 DNA follows: TGTGCCAGCAGCCCTCGGACAGGGCTCGGGACTGAAGCTTTCTTT. It yields the protein CASSPRTGLGTEAFF.

The chain is built from TRBV29-1 and TRBJ2-7; D possibly corresponds to TRBD2 (5 bases). The CDR3 totals 8 residues. Looked up from germline, CDR1 is SQVTM and CDR2 is ANQGSEA. V was trimmed by 7 bases and J by 12 bases, leaving 10 bases between them. The CDR3 loop reads CSARRRYV. The CDR3 coding sequence is TGCAGCGCTCGGAGGCGGTACGTC.

The genes are TRBV29-1 and TRBJ2-7, with 8 bases identical to TRBD1. Germline V gives CDR1 SQVTM, CDR2 ANQGSEA. J gave up 1 base and V 0 bases, and 5 bases lay outside the gene matches. The CDR3 totals 15 residues. The CDR3 spells CSVEDLQGVSYEQYV. The CDR3 DNA sequence: TGCAGCGTTGAAGATCTACAGGGGGTTTCCTACGAGCAGTACGTC.

The chain has TRBV3-1 and TRBJ2-7; TRBD2 matches at 8 bases. The CDR3 consists of 16 residues. Unmatched junction bases numbered 5, after V lost 0 bases and J lost 1 base. Looked up from germline, CDR1 is LGHDT and CDR2 is YNNKEL (reference sequence). CDR3 sequence reads: CASSQEGPGGSYEQYF. CDR3 DNA: TGTGCCAGCAGCCAAGAAGGTCCGGGAGGGTCCTACGAGCAGTACTTC.

The table lists this clonotype with a few counts. The chain links TRBV7-9 to TRBJ2-1; TRBD2 matches at 14 bases. The junction had 11 bases not matched to a gene; V was cut back by 4 bases and J by 3 bases. Germline values: CDR1 SEHNR, CDR2 FQNEAQ (reference sequence). The CDR3 totals 19 residues. DNA for the CDR3: TGTGCCAGCAGCTACCCGGGACTAGCGGGAGTTGGCCGCTACAATGAGCAGTTCTTC. Its translation: CASSYPGLAGVGRYNEQFF.

The V call is TRBV18, the J call TRBJ2-5, with a tentative D call TRBD1 (5 bases). The germline V gene encodes CDR1 KGHSH and CDR2 LQKENI. The CDR3 spans 15 residues. The V end was cut by 5 bases, the J end by 1 base, with 14 bases between. The DNA for the CDR3 is TGTGCCAGCTCATCTTCCTACAGGATCCAAGAGACCCAGTACTTC. Protein product: CASSSSYRIQETQYF.

This clonotype was recorded many times. V is TRBV5-5 and J is TRBJ2-2; the D call may be TRBD1 or TRBD2 (5 bases each). The CDR3 is 15 residues long. Trimming took off 0 bases at V and 6 bases at J, with 12 bases between the two ends. Germline values: CDR1 SGHKS, CDR2 YYEKEE (reference sequence). The CDR3 loop is CASSLAPWGPGELFF. The CDR3 nucleotides are TGTGCCAGCAGCTTGGCCCCTTGGGGACCCGGGGAGCTGTTTTTT.

This rearrangement joins TRBV25-1 to TRBJ1-5, with D hard to call. Germline assignment: CDR1 MGHDK and CDR2 SYGVNS. The CDR3 is made up of 14 amino acids. V was clipped by 2 bases and J by 1 base, with 6 bases between them. In DNA, the CDR3 is TGTGCCAGCAGTGAAGGGCAGAGCAATCAGCCCCAGCATTTT. Amino acid sequence: CASSEGQSNQPQHF.